The 8 T cell receptor beta chains below were found in one sample sequenced in a study of human T cells and chemical hapten exposure. TCRdb analysed the RACE reads with MiXCR anew, one entry per CDR3 protein. The sample records some 64,000 distinct CDR3 sequences, 11% being singletons. Noted time point: patch test 3, about 24 weeks after DPC sensitization. Documented treatment: therapeutic diphenylcyclopropenone sensitization with weekly scalp DPC. The sample in question was whole blood, obtained in connection with sensitization to the hapten diphenylcyclopropenone (DPC). The receptors derive from a woman aged 30 to 39 with alopecia areata. Some clones in this sample may be carry-over from other donors' samples.

This clonotype has just a few counts. The genes are TRBV28 and TRBJ1-2; D is ambiguous. This CDR3 contains 8 residues. Between the trimmed V and J ends, which lost 8 bases and 9 bases, there was a span of 4 bases. Looked up from germline, CDR1 is MDHEN and CDR2 is SYDVKM. The CDR3 region has the DNA TGTGCCAGCGGAAGCTACACCTTC. Translating gives CASGSYTF.

The J gene is TRBJ2-1, the V gene TRBV3-1, with TRBD2 matching 7 bases. V was pared by 0 bases and J by 11 bases, with 4 bases of the junction left unmatched. The CDR3 totals 13 residues. Germline V gives CDR1 LGHDT, CDR2 YNNKEL (reference sequence). Written as DNA, the CDR3 is TGTGCCAGCAGCCAAGATCAAGCGGGGAAGCAGTTCTTC. This codes for CASSQDQAGKQFF.

There are many counts of this clonotype. The genes are TRBV7-2 and TRBJ2-1; D possibly corresponds to TRBD2 (6 bases). With 4 bases removed from V and 1 base from J, the gap between germline ends came to 11 bases. Per germline, CDR1 SGHTA and CDR2 FQGNSA. The CDR3 is 15 residues long. CDR3 in amino acids: CASSYMTSSYNEQFF. In nucleotides, the CDR3 is TGTGCCAGCAGCTACATGACTAGTTCCTACAATGAGCAGTTCTTC.

CDR3 nucleotides: TGTGCCAGCAGCTTAGCCTGGCCGAATGAAAAACTGTTTTTT. It encodes CASSLAWPNEKLFF. The chain links TRBV7-6 to TRBJ1-4; D not certain. Trimming removed 0 bases at V and 5 bases at J, with 7 bases between. This CDR3 has 14 amino acids. Germline values: CDR1 SGHVS, CDR2 FNYEAQ.

The CDR3 loop reads CASISTGAYPEQYF. Here the CDR3 DNA reads TGTGCCAGCATTTCGACCGGGGCCTACCCCGAGCAGTACTTC. This chain connects TRBV21-1 to TRBJ2-7; the table gives TRBD1 as D, unverified against the DNA. TRBV21-1 is a pseudogene. The CDR3 has 14 residues.

J is TRBJ2-3 and V is TRBV7-8, with unresolved D. The CDR3 runs 13 residues. Germline CDR1 is SGHVS and CDR2 is FQNEAQ. V shed 2 bases and J shed 6 bases, with 9 bases lying between them. CDR3 amino acids: CASSLSAVDTQYF. Here the CDR3 DNA reads TGTGCCAGCAGCTTAAGTGCGGTGGATACGCAGTATTTT. Full variable domain (missing parts from reference TRBV7-8 and TRBJ2-3): GAGVSQSPRYKVAKRGQDVALRCDPISGHVSLFWYQQALGQGPEFLTYFQNEAQLDKSGLPSDRFFAERPEGSVSTLKIQRTQQEDSAVYLCASSLSAVDTQYFGPGTRLTVL.

This clonotype was counted at least ten times. This chain joins TRBV10-1 and TRBJ2-3; no clear D gene. In germline, CDR1 is WNHNN, CDR2 SYGVQD (reference sequence). Trimming took 1 base from V and 2 from J, leaving 10 bases between them. This CDR3 is 15 amino acids long. CDR3 coding DNA: TGCGCCAGCAGTGAGTTGCGCGAAGACACAGATACGCAGTATTTT. This gives the protein CASSELREDTDTQYF.

This clonotype showed up many times. The CDR3 DNA reads as TGTGCCAGCTCACCTGGACAGGGACCGGAGGGCTACACCTTC. Amino acids: CASSPGQGPEGYTF. The chain carries TRBV18 and TRBJ1-2; 8 bases are shared with TRBD1. This CDR3 has 14 amino acids. The V gene end was trimmed by 3 bases and the J gene end by 8 bases; junction bases not matched to a gene: 8. Germline CDR1 reads KGHSH; CDR2 reads LQKENI. Supplemented by reference TRBV18 and TRBJ1-2, the full variable domain reads NAGVMQNPRHLVRRRGQEARLRCSPMKGHSHVYWYRQLPEEGLKFMVYLQKENIIDESGMPKERFSAEFPKEGPSILRIQQVVRGDSAAYFCASSPGQGPEGYTFGSGTRLTVV.